The source of this T cell receptor (beta chain) is a study of cytomegalovirus exposure and HLA in healthy donors. Notes on the study in general: Researchers reported in a later analysis that a missense DCLRE1C variant was tied to TCR beta V- and J-gene trimming. Through in vitro validation, a few CMV-associated chains were shown to be specific for CMV antigens.

60 Vbeta and 13 Jbeta primers were used in PCR. Methods used by the authors: The count from a later analysis was about 80 million unique TCR beta chains, approximately 9.9 million of them shared. Profiled with immunoSEQ multiplex PCR; TCRdb holds only in-frame clones, not every one. That table supplies the V and J calls and clone size; D and trimming were determined from the DNA. In the table there are about 140,000 clones, more than 60% of which are singletons. In germline, CDR1 is SNHLY, CDR2 FYNNEI. The CDR3 is made up of 13 amino acids. V lost 8 bases and J lost 4; bases outside the gene matches: 5. At collection, donors were nominally healthy, but unrecorded immune exposures were probable. As for this clone: Its matching antigen is unknown.

The J gene is TRBJ1-2, the V gene TRBV2, with 9 bases lining up with TRBD1. Specimen: PBMCs. The origin of this receptor is a man between 25 and 39 years old in good health and CMV-seropositive. CDR3 sequence: CASGQGMLYGYTF. In nucleotides, the CDR3 is TGTGCCAGCGGACAGGGGATGCTCTATGGCTACACCTTC.